This paragraph reports one T cell receptor beta chain. Antigen specificity is unknown. The data are from a study of CD8+CD57+ T cells in acquired aplastic anemia. Study-level findings and limits: Roughly 31 CD8+ CDR3 sequences were shared between patients and controls.

Germline V gene data show CDR1 as ENHRY and CDR2 as SYGVKD. J gave up 0 bases and V 4 bases, and 3 bases lay outside the gene matches. This CDR3 has 14 residues. CDR3 and TCR beta VDJ profiling relied on a genomic DNA template. Using its own MiXCR run on the reads, TCRdb lists one record per CDR3 protein. Among roughly 130,000 distinct CDR3 sequences, about 46% were seen once, and the ten largest hold roughly 2.6%. The specimen was sorted CD4+, CD8+, or CD8+CD57+ T cells (not recorded which) from PBMCs. The chain couples TRBV10-3 to TRBJ2-7; 7 bases match TRBD1. This clonotype was obtained from a human donor in good health, serving as a control. Here the CDR3 reads CAISGGQSSYEQYF. CDR3 nucleotide sequence: TGTGCCATCAGTGGGGGACAGTCCTCCTACGAGCAGTACTTC.